This TCR beta chain stems from a study of regulatory and conventional T cells in RAG deficiency. The sorted conventional CD4+ T cells were CD25-low and CD127-high, with genomic DNA sequenced. Turning to this clone: What it binds is not known.

Study-wide results and limits: Treg unique TCR beta sequences were approximately 100-fold fewer in Omenn syndrome and CID/AS patients than controls. Sorted Omenn CD25-high CD127-low cells may not be bona fide Tregs. Shannon entropy was markedly lower and Simpson indices higher in RAG-deficient patients than control T-cell subsets.

The CDR3 covers 19 residues. CDR1 and CDR2 (germline): SGHAT, FQNNGV. The V gene end was trimmed by 4 bases and the J gene end by 0 bases; junction bases not matched to a gene: 14. Sequenced by immunoSEQ multiplex PCR; TCRdb stores in-frame clones only, minus some. The data show around 30,000 clones, over 90% seen once. This same sample was also part of a study on regulatory T cells. That source adds: Primers: 52 TRBV forward and 13 TRBJ reverse. Patient repertoires had restricted TRB V-J pairs and skewed V and J usage, most in Tregs.

This sequence originates from a human donor in good health. The source material was CD25- CD4+ T cells sorted from blood. The genes are TRBV11-2 and TRBJ2-7; 11 nucleotides agree with TRBD1. CDR3 coding DNA: TGTGCCAGCAGCTCGGGGACAGGGGGTGGGGATGGGGGCTCCTACGAGCAGTACTTC. It yields the protein CASSSGTGGGDGGSYEQYF.